The T cell receptor beta chain described here comes from a study of cytomegalovirus exposure and HLA in healthy donors. Whole-study results and caveats: Reportedly, diagnosis of cytomegalovirus status by the classifier showed high specificity and sensitivity. Looking again later, the authors saw that most CMV-associated TCR beta chains seemed HLA-restricted. Many donors carried some public TCRs, although rarity characterized most TCR sequences.

This clone was counted between two and nine times. Its antigen remains unknown. At the DNA level, this CDR3 is encoded by other sequences in the same sample as well. Every donor was a healthy person donating bone marrow. Per the germline V gene, CDR1 is MNHEY and CDR2 is SVGAGI. The CDR3 runs to 14 residues. Unmatched junction bases numbered 6, after V lost 5 bases and J lost 2 bases. PCR primers comprised 60 Vbeta and 13 Jbeta primers. Measured with immunoSEQ multiplex PCR; TCRdb has only the in-frame clones, and not every one. The table has approximately 170,000 clones, roughly 60% seen once. This receptor was obtained from a man in his forties in good health and CMV-seronegative. This sequence joins TRBV6-5 and TRBJ2-7; 7 bases are a match to TRBD1. Specimen: PBMCs. The DNA of the CDR3 is TGTGCCAGCAGTCCACGGACAGGAACCTACGAGCAGTACTTC. Its protein product is CASSPRTGTYEQYF.